Listed here are 9 T cell receptor beta chains from one sample, sequenced in a study of shared clonotypes between healthy human individuals. Repertoires were generated with immunoSEQ multiplex PCR, while TCRdb's copy carries only in-frame clones and drops some. Here the sample spans about 680,000 clones, about two thirds being singletons. The material sequenced was memory CD4+ T cells sorted from blood. Subset specified: CD45RA-negative fraction. All receptors come from a woman in her twenties or thirties in good health.

This clone was seen more than once but under ten times. The chain couples TRBV5-1 to TRBJ2-5; D unclear. Trimming shortened V by 0 bases and J by 3 bases, and 6 bases separated the two germline ends. Germline CDR1 SGHRS, CDR2 YFSETQ. The CDR3 has 13 amino acids. The CDR3 region is CASSLVPEETQYF. The CDR3 DNA reads as TGCGCCAGCAGCTTGGTGCCCGAAGAGACCCAGTACTTC. Complete variable domain (other parts from reference TRBV5-1 and TRBJ2-5): KAGVTQTPRYLIKTRGQQVTLSCSPISGHRSVSWYQQTPGQGLQFLFEYFSETQRNKGNFPGRFSGRQFSNSRSEMNVSTLELGDSALYLCASSLVPEETQYFGPGTRLLVL.

CDR3 coding DNA: TGTGCCAGCAGTCCGGGACACCTGGGGGGATATACTGAAGCTTTCTTT. It yields the protein CASSPGHLGGYTEAFF. V is TRBV27 and J is TRBJ1-1, with TRBD1 as a possible D gene (6 bases). The CDR3 has 16 amino acids. The V end lost 5 bases, the J end lost 5 bases, and 21 bases lay between the germline ends. The germline V gene encodes CDR1 MNHEY and CDR2 SMNVEV (reference sequence).

The rearrangement uses TRBV19 and TRBJ2-1; D may match TRBD1 or TRBD2 (5 bases each). Germline CDR1 is LNHDA and CDR2 is SQIVND (reference sequence). The CDR3 totals 16 residues. The germline V and J ends were trimmed by 6 bases and 9 bases, with 24 bases remaining between them. CDR3: CASSTQGISVGSEQFF. CDR3 nucleotide sequence: TGTGCCAGTAGCACCCAGGGTATCTCGGTTGGGAGTGAGCAGTTCTTC.

This chain joins TRBV5-5 and TRBJ1-4; 9 nucleotides agree with TRBD1. The germline gives CDR1 SGHKS, CDR2 YYEKEE (reference sequence). This CDR3 region has 16 residues. The V gene end was trimmed by 4 bases and the J gene end by 2 bases; junction bases not matched to a gene: 6. CDR3 protein: CASSVGTGTTNEKLFF. DNA of the CDR3: TGTGCCAGCAGCGTTGGGACAGGGACGACTAATGAAAAACTGTTTTTT.

The chain couples TRBV18 to TRBJ1-2, with 8 bases lining up with TRBD1. The V gene's germline CDR1 is KGHSH and CDR2 LQKENI. Germline trimming cut 3 bases from V and 8 bases from J; bases unmatched to any gene: 8. The CDR3 consists of 14 residues. The CDR3 nucleotides are TGTGCCAGCTCACCGATGACAGGGGAGTCGGGCTACACCTTC. Translation: CASSPMTGESGYTF.

The CDR3 loop reads CASSVTLSPQNTIYF. The CDR3 nucleotides read TGTGCCAGCAGCGTAACCCTCAGTCCCCAAAACACCATATATTTT. V and J are TRBV9 and TRBJ1-3; D is uncertain. The CDR3 loop spans 15 amino acids. V was trimmed by 1 base and J by 6 bases, leaving 14 bases between them. Germline V gene sequence: CDR1 SGDLS, CDR2 YYNGEE.

The rearrangement uses TRBV7-6 and TRBJ2-1; possibly TRBD2 for D (6 bases). V was cut by 0 bases and J by 5 bases, with 11 bases left in between. The CDR3 totals 15 residues. Germline V gene lookup returns CDR1 SGHVS and CDR2 FNYEAQ. This chain's CDR3 is CASSLAGGKNNEQFF. DNA of the CDR3: TGTGCCAGCAGCTTAGCGGGAGGTAAAAACAATGAGCAGTTCTTC. Supplemented by reference TRBV7-6 and TRBJ2-1, the full variable domain reads GAGVSQSPRYKVTKRGQDVALRCDPISGHVSLYWYRQALGQGPEFLTYFNYEAQQDKSGLPNDRFSAERPEGSISTLTIQRTEQRDSAMYRCASSLAGGKNNEQFFGPGTRLTVL.

This clone was observed a single time. The V gene is TRBV5-8, the J gene TRBJ1-1; TRBD1 might be the D (5 bases). The length of the CDR3 is 13 residues. Germline loops: CDR1 SGHTS, CDR2 YDEGEE. The V end was cut by 1 base, the J end by 11 bases, with 15 bases between. The CDR3 loop reads CASSLRDRRGAFF. The DNA of the CDR3 is TGTGCCAGCAGCTTGCGGGACCGACGAGGGGCTTTCTTT.

The CDR3 region is CASSSVWRYEQYF. CDR3 DNA sequence: TGTGCCAGCAGCTCCGTTTGGAGGTACGAGCAGTACTTC. V usage is TRBV28 and J usage is TRBJ2-7; D perhaps matches TRBD2 (5 bases). Germline values: CDR1 MDHEN, CDR2 SYDVKM. V was trimmed by 6 bases and J by 4 bases, leaving 13 bases between them. The CDR3 extends over 13 amino acids.